This is a list of T cell receptor beta chains from one sample in a study of regulatory dendritic cells for organ transplantation. This table comes from immunoSEQ multiplex PCR, and its TCRdb copy is limited to in-frame clones, with some not included. This table has about 10,000 clones, more than 70% appearing once. The antigens these receptors bind are not known. Sequencing was performed on memory CD4+ T cells from blood cultured with dendritic cells. The source is a human donor in good health. Both conserved end residues are part of each CDR3. The D gene is left open where the match is weak. Clone size is not always given. Where it is, it says once, few, many or a class for expanded clones.

>TRBV25-1|11|.|.|TRBJ1-2
TGTGCCAGCAGTGAAAACAGGGGCTACACCTTC
CASSENRGYTF
>TRBV15|15|.|.|TRBJ2-5
TGTGCCACCAGCAGAGATAGGGGTTCCCGGAAGACCCAGTACTTC
CATSRDRGSRKTQYF
>TRBV6-5|15|.|.|TRBJ1-1
TGTGCCAGCAGACGAGACAGGCGGATAGCGAAAGAAGCTTTCTTT
CASRRDRRIAKEAFF
>TRBV7-2|14|.|once|TRBJ2-1
TGTGCCAGCAGCCCTAGGGGAAGGGGCAATGAGCAGTTCTTC
CASSPRGRGNEQFF
>TRBV6-6|14|TRBD1|once|TRBJ1-2
TGTGCCAGCAGAAACGCGGGGACAGGGGTAGGCTACACCTTC
CASRNAGTGVGYTF
>TRBV4-1|15|TRBD1|.|TRBJ1-2
TGCGCCAGCAGCCATGACAGGGTTAGTAACTATGGCTACACCTTC
CASSHDRVSNYGYTF
>TRBV29-1|15|.|.|TRBJ2-3
TGCAGCGTCGGGAGCGGAGGGCTATCCACAGATACGCAGTATTTT
CSVGSGGLSTDTQYF
>TRBV6-1|15|TRBD1|few|TRBJ1-2
TGTGCCAGCAGTGCGTACGTACAGGGGGCCTATGGCTACACCTTC
CASSAYVQGAYGYTF
>TRBV2|15|TRBD2|.|TRBJ2-3
TGTGCCAGCAGTGAGGTTAGCGGGAGCACAGATACGCAGTATTTT
CASSEVSGSTDTQYF
>TRBV9|16|TRBD2|.|TRBJ2-1
TGTGCCAGCAGCGTCCAGACTAGCGGGAGTGCAGGTGAGCAGTTCTTC
CASSVQTSGSAGEQFF
>TRBV11-3|15|.|.|TRBJ2-3
TGTGCCAGCAGCCCGCCGTCGGGGTCAAAGGATACGCAGTATTTT
CASSPPSGSKDTQYF
>TRBV5-4|17|.|few|TRBJ2-6
TGTGCCAGCAGCTTGGGATTATCGATCTCTGGGGCCAACGTCCTGACTTTC
CASSLGLSISGANVLTF
>TRBV5-6|14|.|.|TRBJ2-1
TGTGCCAGCAGCTTGAATTTAAACTACAATGAGCAGTTCTTC
CASSLNLNYNEQFF
>TRBV7-9|10|.|.|TRBJ2-4
TGTGCCAGCAGCCCAAACATTCAGTACTTC
CASSPNIQYF
>TRBV11-1|15|.|once|TRBJ1-4
TGTGCCAGCAGCCACTCACGGGGTATCGGTGAAAAACTGTTTTTT
CASSHSRGIGEKLFF
>TRBV4-1|16|.|.|TRBJ1-2
TGCGCCAGCAGCCAAGATCAAGGGAGGGAGCCCTATGGCTACACCTTC
CASSQDQGREPYGYTF
>TRBV9|17|TRBD2|.|TRBJ2-1
TGTGCCAGCAGCGTAGCTACGGGATCTAGCGGGAGCCATGAGCAGTTCTTC
CASSVATGSSGSHEQFF
>TRBV28|17|TRBD2|.|TRBJ2-3
TGTGCCAGCAGCACCGGGACTAGCGGGAGGAACACAGATACGCAGTATTTT
CASSTGTSGRNTDTQYF
>TRBV7-9|15|TRBD1|.|TRBJ1-1
TGTGCCAGCGGGGGGACAGGAAGGATGAACACTGAAGCTTTCTTT
CASGGTGRMNTEAFF
>TRBV27|13|.|.|TRBJ1-2
TGTGCCAGCAGTTTTAATGGGGCTGTTGGCTACACCTTC
CASSFNGAVGYTF
>TRBV9|16|TRBD2|once|TRBJ2-3
TGTGCCAGCAGCACTCTAGCGGGGGCCCCCACAGATACGCAGTATTTT
CASSTLAGAPTDTQYF
>TRBV11-2|12|.|once|TRBJ1-2
TGTGCCAGCAGCCGTGAGGGGGGAGAATTGACCTTC
CASSREGGELTF
>TRBV28|15|.|.|TRBJ2-3
TGTGCCAGCAGTTTCCCCAGCGGGCTCACAGATACGCAGTATTTT
CASSFPSGLTDTQYF
>TRBV6-1|12|.|.|TRBJ2-7
TGTGCCAGCAGTGAAGGTTACTACGAGCAGTACTTC
CASSEGYYEQYF
>TRBV6-5|15|TRBD2|.|TRBJ2-1
TGTGCCAGTGCCCAACAAGTGACTAGCGGGAGCTCGGAGTTCTTC
CASAQQVTSGSSEFF
>TRBV7-2|14|.|.|TRBJ1-2
TGTGCCAGCAGCTTAGACGGGGGTAACTATGGCTACACCTTC
CASSLDGGNYGYTF
>TRBV7-3|13|.|.|TRBJ2-5
TGTGCCAGCAGCTTTGCTGCTACGGAGACCCAGTACTTC
CASSFAATETQYF
>TRBV10-3|15|TRBD2|few|TRBJ2-3
TGTGCCATCAGTGAGGAAGCGGGAGGGCCTGATACGCAGTATTTT
CAISEEAGGPDTQYF
>TRBV6-1|15|.|.|TRBJ1-2
TGTGCCAGCAAGGAGGGGGTTATGGGAAACTATGGCTACACCTTC
CASKEGVMGNYGYTF
>TRBV18|14|TRBD2|.|TRBJ2-3
TGTGCCAGCTCCGGGACTAGCGCCACAGATACGCAGTATTTT
CASSGTSATDTQYF
>TRBV30|15|TRBD1|.|TRBJ1-3
TGTGCCTGGAGTTCCCCCGGGACAGCTGGAAACACCATATATTTT
CAWSSPGTAGNTIYF
>TRBV18|16|.|.|TRBJ2-3
TGTGCCAGCTCACCACCGGTGGTGGGGGGAACAGATACGCAGTATTTT
CASSPPVVGGTDTQYF
>TRBV2|13|.|.|TRBJ2-7
TGTGCCAGCACTGTGGGGAGTCCCTACGAGCAGTACTTC
CASTVGSPYEQYF
>TRBV5-5|16|.|.|TRBJ2-6
TGTGCCAGCAGCTCATCGACTTACTCTGGGGCCAACGTCCTGACTTTC
CASSSSTYSGANVLTF
>TRBV5-5|14|.|.|TRBJ2-3
TGTGCCAGCAGCTTGGACAGCGCCACAGATACGCAGTATTTT
CASSLDSATDTQYF
>TRBV4-2|15|TRBD2|.|TRBJ2-5
TGTGCCAGCAGCCAAGGGACTAGCGGTCAAGAGACCCAGTACTTC
CASSQGTSGQETQYF
>TRBV28|16|TRBD1|.|TRBJ2-4
TGTGCCAGCAGTTTATCAGGACAGGGAGTCCAAAACATTCAGTACTTC
CASSLSGQGVQNIQYF
>TRBV7-9|14|.|.|TRBJ2-4
TGTGCCAGCAGCTCCTCCGGGGCTGAAAACATTCAGTACTTC
CASSSSGAENIQYF
>TRBV10-3|13|.|few|TRBJ1-1
TGTGCCATCAGTTCGGACAGCGCAATTGAAGCTTTCTTT
CAISSDSAIEAFF
>TRBV5-1|15|TRBD2|.|TRBJ2-5
TGCGCCAGCAGCCGTGCCCAAGCGGGAGGTGAGACCCAGTACTTC
CASSRAQAGGETQYF
>TRBV25-1|16|TRBD1|.|TRBJ2-3
TGTGCCAGCAGTGACAAACAGGGGCCCCGAACAGATACGCAGTATTTT
CASSDKQGPRTDTQYF
>TRBV30|16|TRBD1|.|TRBJ2-5
TGTGCCTGGTCCACCCTCCCGACAGGGGGCCGAGAGACCCAGTACTTC
CAWSTLPTGGRETQYF
>TRBV6-1|11|.|.|TRBJ2-7
TGTGCCAGCAGTGGACCGGAACAGCAGTACTTC
CASSGPEQQYF
>TRBV4-1|15|.|.|TRBJ2-7
TGCGCCAGCAGCCAAGGCGGGACCCCAGGCTACGAGCAGTACTTC
CASSQGGTPGYEQYF
>TRBV19|16|TRBD2|.|TRBJ2-3
TGTGCCAGTAGTATAGATCGGGGACTAGTATCGGATACGCAGTATTTT
CASSIDRGLVSDTQYF
>TRBV18|15|TRBD2|few|TRBJ2-7
TGTGCCAGCTCACTAAGAGAACTAGCGGTGGGAGAGCAGTACTTC
CASSLRELAVGEQYF
>TRBV19|15|TRBD2|.|TRBJ2-1
TGTGCCACCGACGCTGGAGCGGGGGGGCCCCATGAGCAGTTCTTC
CATDAGAGGPHEQFF
>TRBV11-2|13|.|few|TRBJ1-1
TGTGCCAGCAGCTTAGGTAGGAACACTGAAGCTTTCTTT
CASSLGRNTEAFF
>TRBV2|15|.|.|TRBJ1-1
TGTGCCAGCAGAGGGGTTGGGGGGTCGGGCACTGAAGCTTTCTTT
CASRGVGGSGTEAFF
>TRBV9|15|TRBD2|.|TRBJ2-7
TGTGCCAGCAGCTCTGCTAGCGGGGGACCCTACGAGCAGTACTTC
CASSSASGGPYEQYF
>TRBV6-5|15|.|.|TRBJ1-1
TGTGCCAGCAGCTCCTGGTCGGGTTCGAACACTGAAGCTTTCTTT
CASSSWSGSNTEAFF
>TRBV2|13|TRBD1|.|TRBJ1-2
TGTGCCAGCAGTAGACAGGGAAACTATGGCTACACCTTC
CASSRQGNYGYTF
>TRBV18|14|.|.|TRBJ2-3
TGTGCCAGCTCACTCACCTCCCTCACAGATACGCAGTATTTT
CASSLTSLTDTQYF
>TRBV7-9|13|.|once|TRBJ2-5
TGTGCCAGCAGCTTGAAGGACGACCCCTCTTCGGACTTC
CASSLKDDPSSDF
>TRBV6-4|14|.|.|TRBJ1-1
TGTGCCAGCAGGAGCTGGAATAGGGACACTGAAGCTTTCTTT
CASRSWNRDTEAFF
>TRBV7-3|13|.|.|TRBJ2-3
TGTGCCAGCAGCTTCTTTACTCAGGATACGCAGTATTTT
CASSFFTQDTQYF
>TRBV5-1|14|.|once|TRBJ2-7
TGCGCCAGCAGCTTGCAGGGCTCTCCTGACGAGCAGTACTTC
CASSLQGSPDEQYF